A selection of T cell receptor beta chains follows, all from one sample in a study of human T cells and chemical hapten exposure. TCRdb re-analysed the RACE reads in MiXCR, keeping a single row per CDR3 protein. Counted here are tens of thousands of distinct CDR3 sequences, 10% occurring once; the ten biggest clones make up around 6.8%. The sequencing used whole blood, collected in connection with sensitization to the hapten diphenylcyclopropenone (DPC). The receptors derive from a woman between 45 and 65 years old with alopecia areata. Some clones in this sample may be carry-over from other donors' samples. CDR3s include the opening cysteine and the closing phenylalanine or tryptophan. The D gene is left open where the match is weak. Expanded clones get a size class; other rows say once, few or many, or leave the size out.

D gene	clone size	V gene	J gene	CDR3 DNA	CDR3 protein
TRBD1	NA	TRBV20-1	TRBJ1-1	TGCAGTGCTAAGACAGGGTTGAGTGCGAACACTGAAGCTTTCTTT	CSAKTGLSANTEAFF
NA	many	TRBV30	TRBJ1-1	TGTGCCTGGTCAACAGACATGAACACTGAAGCTTTCTTT	CAWSTDMNTEAFF
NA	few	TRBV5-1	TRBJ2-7	TGCGCCAGCAGCTTGGACAGGGAGGCCACGGGGCAGTACTTC	CASSLDREATGQYF
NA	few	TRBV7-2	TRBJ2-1	TGTGCCAGCAGCTTAGCGTCCCCTGGTGAGCAGTTCTTC	CASSLASPGEQFF
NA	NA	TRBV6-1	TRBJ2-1	TGTGCCAGCAGTGGGGACTACAATGAGCAGTTCTTC	CASSGDYNEQFF
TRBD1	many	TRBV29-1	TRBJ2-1	TGCAGCGTTGACAGGGGGCGAAGCTACAATGAGCAGTTCTTC	CSVDRGRSYNEQFF
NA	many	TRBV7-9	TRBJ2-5	TGTGCCAACGGAGAGTTTCAAGAGACCCAGTACTTC	CANGEFQETQYF
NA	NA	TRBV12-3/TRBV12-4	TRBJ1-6	TGTGCCAGCAGCCTCGAGACAGGCTCACCCCTCCACTTT	CASSLETGSPLHF
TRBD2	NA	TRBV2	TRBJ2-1	TGTGCCAGCAGGAGCGGGAGGGCCCTCGGTGAGCAGTTCTTC	CASRSGRALGEQFF
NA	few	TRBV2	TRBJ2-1	TGTGCCAGCAGAAGGGGGGACAGAGTAGAGCAGTTCTTC	CASRRGDRVEQFF
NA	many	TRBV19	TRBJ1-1	TGTGCCAGTAGTAACCGGGCTACGAACACTGAAGCTTTCTTT	CASSNRATNTEAFF
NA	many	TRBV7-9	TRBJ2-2	TGTGCCAGCAGCCATAACTTGGGGAACACCGGGGAGCTGTTTTTT	CASSHNLGNTGELFF
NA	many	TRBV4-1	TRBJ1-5	TGCGCCAGCTCGACGGTAATACGCAATCAGCCCCAGCATTTT	CASSTVIRNQPQHF
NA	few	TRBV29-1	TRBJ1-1	TGCAGCGCTGGACAGACGAACACTGAAGCTTTCTTT	CSAGQTNTEAFF
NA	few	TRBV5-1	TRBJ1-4	TGCGCCAGCAGCTGGGGGAACCAGAATGAAAAACTGTTTTTT	CASSWGNQNEKLFF
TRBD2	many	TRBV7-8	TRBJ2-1	TGTGCCAGCAGCTTATCCAGCGGGAGTGGCAATGAGCAGTTCTTC	CASSLSSGSGNEQFF
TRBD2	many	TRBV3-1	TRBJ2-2	TGTGCCAGCAGCACCCCGGGTGGACTAGCGGCGAACACCGGGGAGCTGTTTTTT	CASSTPGGLAANTGELFF
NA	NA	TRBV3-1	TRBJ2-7	TGTGCCAGCAGCCTGGGGACGGCGGTCTCCTACGAGCAGTACTTC	CASSLGTAVSYEQYF
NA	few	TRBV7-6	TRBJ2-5	TGTGCCAGCAGGCAAGCGGGAGAGACCCAGTACTTC	CASRQAGETQYF
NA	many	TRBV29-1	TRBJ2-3	TGCAGCGTAAAGCGGTTCGCTAGCACAGATACGCAGTATTTT	CSVKRFASTDTQYF
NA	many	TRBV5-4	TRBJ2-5	TGTGCCAGCAGCTTAAGGGGGGTGGAGACCCAGTACTTC	CASSLRGVETQYF
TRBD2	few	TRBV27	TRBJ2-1	TGTGCCAGCAGTTTATGGGGCGGGAGTGTCTCTGGGGAGCAGTTCTTC	CASSLWGGSVSGEQFF
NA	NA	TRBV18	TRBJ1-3	TGTGCCAGCTCACTGCAGAACCCACGAACCAACTCTGGAAACACCATATATTTT	CASSLQNPRTNSGNTIYF
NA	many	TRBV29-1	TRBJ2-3	TGCAGCGTTGAGAGGACGGGGTCAGATACGCAGTATTTT	CSVERTGSDTQYF